The rows below give T cell receptor beta chains drawn from one sample of a study of early T cells in non-severe SARS-CoV-2 infection. TCRdb reanalysed the 5' RACE reads using MiXCR and keeps one entry per CDR3 protein. The table lists over 80,000 distinct CDR3 sequences, about 12% of them singletons. This specimen was whole blood, taken at baseline. The receptors stem from an adult who was a healthcare worker with PCR-confirmed SARS-CoV-2 infection or an uninfected control (not recorded which). The CDR3 runs from the conserved cysteine through the conserved F or W. The D gene is left open where the match is weak. Size is omitted from some rows. Given values are once, few, many or a class for expanded clones.

D,size,length,V,J,CDR3,DNA
TRBD2,once,15,TRBV20-1,TRBJ2-4,CSARVSGGRENIQYF,TGCAGTGCTAGAGTTAGCGGGGGCCGGGAAAACATTCAGTACTTC
-,few,12,TRBV2,TRBJ1-4,CASRAANEKLFF,TGTGCCAGCCGGGCAGCGAATGAAAAACTGTTTTTT
-,-,12,TRBV2,TRBJ2-7,CASTPTVNEQYF,TGTGCCAGCACTCCAACCGTAAACGAGCAGTACTTC
-,few,14,TRBV20-1,TRBJ2-7,CSAPPPGPTYEQYF,TGCAGTGCTCCCCCACCGGGACCTACCTACGAGCAGTACTTC
-,many,14,TRBV5-1,TRBJ2-3,CASSLGDRTDTQYF,TGCGCCAGCAGCTTGGGAGACAGAACAGATACGCAGTATTTT
-,-,13,TRBV5-1,TRBJ2-5,CASSSGQLETQYF,TGCGCCAGCAGCTCCGGCCAGCTAGAGACCCAGTACTTC
TRBD1,many,14,TRBV28,TRBJ1-2,CASAGTGNNYGYTF,TGTGCCAGCGCGGGGACAGGGAATAACTATGGCTACACCTTC
-,-,12,TRBV28,TRBJ2-3,CASMGSPDTQYF,TGTGCCAGCATGGGGAGTCCAGATACGCAGTATTTT
TRBD1,few,16,TRBV11-3,TRBJ2-1,CASSSPPGQGDNEQFF,TGTGCCAGCAGCTCACCTCCGGGACAGGGAGACAATGAGCAGTTCTTC
TRBD1,few,15,TRBV19,TRBJ2-2,CASITGTETTGELFF,TGTGCCAGCATAACGGGGACAGAAACCACCGGGGAGCTGTTTTTT
-,few,14,TRBV19,TRBJ1-2,CASSIPTGPTGYTF,TGTGCCAGTAGTATCCCTACAGGCCCTACAGGCTACACCTTC
-,-,17,TRBV2,TRBJ2-1,CASREAEGTYPYNEQFF,TGTGCCAGCAGGGAAGCAGAGGGGACTTACCCCTACAATGAGCAGTTCTTC
-,few,14,TRBV6-1,TRBJ1-1,CASSDASIKTEAFF,TGTGCCAGCAGTGACGCCAGTATTAAAACTGAAGCTTTCTTT
TRBD2,-,17,TRBV6-6,TRBJ2-7,CASSYIRKRGSSYEQYF,TGTGCCAGCAGTTATATCCGGAAGCGGGGGAGCTCCTACGAGCAGTACTTC
-,many,12,TRBV10-1,TRBJ2-7,CASSESSYEQYF,TGCGCCAGCAGTGAGTCGTCCTACGAGCAGTACTTC
-,few,15,TRBV6-5,TRBJ1-4,CASRDSPGQREKLFF,TGTGCCAGCAGGGATAGTCCGGGCCAGAGGGAAAAACTGTTTTTT
-,-,15,TRBV5-1,TRBJ2-7,CASSLAAGNSYEQYF,TGCGCCAGCAGCTTGGCGGCGGGTAACTCCTACGAGCAGTACTTC
TRBD2,few,16,TRBV27,TRBJ2-1,CASSLSGLAAYNEQFF,TGTGCCAGCAGTTTATCAGGACTAGCGGCTTACAATGAGCAGTTCTTC
-,many,12,TRBV6-2/TRBV6-3,TRBJ1-1,CASSRQTGWAFF,TGTGCCAGCAGTCGACAGACAGGATGGGCTTTCTTT
TRBD1,few,14,TRBV12-3/TRBV12-4,TRBJ1-5,CASSRQGSNQPQHF,TGTGCCAGCAGCCGACAGGGTAGCAATCAGCCCCAGCATTTT
TRBD2,few,19,TRBV7-6,TRBJ2-1,CASSSTGLAGGPSYNEQFF,TGTGCCAGCAGCTCCACCGGACTAGCGGGAGGGCCGTCCTACAATGAGCAGTTCTTC
TRBD2,few,15,TRBV10-3,TRBJ2-2,CAITSSGRFSGELFF,TGTGCCATCACCTCTAGCGGGAGATTCTCCGGGGAGCTGTTTTTT
-,few,14,TRBV5-1,TRBJ1-1,CASSFTGPNTEAFF,TGCGCCAGCAGCTTCACAGGCCCGAACACTGAAGCTTTCTTT
-,few,12,TRBV27,TRBJ2-3,CASSFRGATQYF,TGTGCCAGCAGTTTTCGTGGCGCTACGCAGTATTTT
-,-,12,TRBV5-4,TRBJ2-5,CASSPGTEAQYF,TGTGCCAGCAGCCCGGGGACGGAGGCCCAGTACTTC
-,-,16,TRBV29-1,TRBJ1-1,CSVDLGRGGVYTEAFF,TGCAGCGTTGACCTCGGACGCGGAGGGGTATACACTGAAGCTTTCTTT
-,many,14,TRBV20-1,TRBJ1-5,CSASIGQSVQPQHF,TGCAGTGCCTCAATAGGACAGAGTGTTCAGCCCCAGCATTTT
TRBD1,-,13,TRBV20-1,TRBJ2-7,CSALGQVRSEQYF,TGCAGTGCTCTAGGACAGGTCAGGAGCGAGCAGTACTTC
TRBD2,many,17,TRBV12-3/TRBV12-4,TRBJ2-7,CASSLAPPGGSPYEQYF,TGTGCCAGCAGTTTAGCCCCTCCCGGCGGGAGTCCCTACGAGCAGTACTTC
TRBD1,-,14,TRBV30,TRBJ2-1,CAQGTGSSYNEQFF,TGTGCCCAAGGGACAGGGAGCTCCTACAATGAGCAGTTCTTC
-,few,15,TRBV6-2/TRBV6-3,TRBJ1-5,CASSSSRVWNQPQHF,TGTGCCAGCAGTTCCTCCAGGGTATGGAATCAGCCCCAGCATTTT
-,few,15,TRBV10-3,TRBJ1-1,CAISESSVMNTEAFF,TGTGCCATCAGTGAGTCCAGCGTCATGAACACTGAAGCTTTCTTT
-,few,15,TRBV20-1,TRBJ2-5,CSATSPTGGQETQYF,TGCAGTGCTACCTCCCCGACAGGTGGTCAAGAGACCCAGTACTTC
-,-,14,TRBV2,TRBJ1-4,CASSVPGVNEKLFF,TGTGCCAGCAGTGTTCCCGGGGTTAATGAAAAACTGTTTTTT
-,few,15,TRBV7-2,TRBJ1-2,CASSRAGDPNYGYTF,TGTGCCAGCAGCCGGGCCGGGGATCCTAACTATGGCTACACCTTC
-,many,15,TRBV30,TRBJ2-3,CAWSVHGGRTDTQYF,TGTGCCTGGAGTGTACATGGGGGCAGGACAGATACGCAGTATTTT
TRBD1,many,15,TRBV7-9,TRBJ2-7,CASSPATGRPYEQYF,TGTGCCAGCAGCCCAGCGACAGGGAGACCCTACGAGCAGTACTTC